Listed below are T cell receptor beta chains from one sample, sequenced in a study of blood T cells in healthy people across ages. TCRdb ran MiXCR on the 5' RACE reads and lists one entry per CDR3 protein. The sample has approximately 700,000 distinct CDR3 sequences, roughly 32% seen once. Sequencing input: blood. The receptors come from a woman aged 80 or over in good health. The CDR3 runs from the conserved cysteine through the conserved F or W. The D gene is left open where the match is weak. The size field is filled for only some rows; it gives once, few, many or a size class.

many,TRBV6-5,-,TRBJ2-6,TGTGCCAGCAGCCGGTCATCATCCTCTGGGGCCAACGTCCTGACTTTC,CASSRSSSSGANVLTF
-,TRBV28,TRBD2,TRBJ2-7,TGTGCCAGCAGCCCAGTTGAGCTAGCGGGATCCATCAGCTCCTACGAGCAGTACTTC,CASSPVELAGSISSYEQYF
many,TRBV18,TRBD1,TRBJ2-5,TGTGCCAGCTCACCGGACAGGGTACATGAGACCCAGTACTTC,CASSPDRVHETQYF
-,TRBV7-8,TRBD1,TRBJ2-7,TGTGCCAGCAGCTTAGTTCGGGGCGGTGGACAGGGAAGAAAGAACGAGCAGTACTTC,CASSLVRGGGQGRKNEQYF
-,TRBV20-1,-,TRBJ1-6,TGCAGTGCTAGAGGAATGACGGGGGAAAATTCACCCCTCCACTTT,CSARGMTGENSPLHF
-,TRBV9,TRBD2,TRBJ2-5,TGTGCCAGCAGCGTAGATCCAAGCGGGGGACTCCAAGAGACCCAGTACTTC,CASSVDPSGGLQETQYF
many,TRBV7-6,-,TRBJ1-5,TGTGCCAGCAGCCCCAGGGACGCCAGCAATCAGCCCCAGCATTTT,CASSPRDASNQPQHF
-,TRBV20-1,-,TRBJ1-1,TGCAGTGCTAGTGAAAGCGGTGGGATGTCCACTGAAGCTTTCTTT,CSASESGGMSTEAFF
many,TRBV15,-,TRBJ2-7,TGTGCCACCAGCAGAGTGGGTGGCCTAGTCGGGTACGAGCAGTACTTC,CATSRVGGLVGYEQYF
many,TRBV20-1,-,TRBJ2-3,TGCAGTGCTACCCCACCGACACCTGGGGGCACAGATACGCAGTATTTT,CSATPPTPGGTDTQYF
-,TRBV5-1,-,TRBJ1-4,TGCGCCAGCAGCCCCACTTCTCGGACGGATGAAAAACTGTTTTTT,CASSPTSRTDEKLFF
-,TRBV21-1,-,TRBJ1-5,TGTGCCAGCAGCAAAAGGTCGGGACAGGGTAATCAGCCCCAGCATTTT,CASSKRSGQGNQPQHF
many,TRBV19,-,TRBJ1-2,TGTGCCAGTAGTCGTGGAGGTGTAGGAGGTGGCTACACCTTC,CASSRGGVGGGYTF
-,TRBV7-3,TRBD1,TRBJ1-1,TGTGCCAGCAGCCTGCGGACAGGGGGTACAGCTTTCTTT,CASSLRTGGTAFF
many,TRBV9,-,TRBJ2-4,TGTGCCAGCAGCCCAACTTCTATGGTAGGAGGCATTCAGTACTTC,CASSPTSMVGGIQYF
-,TRBV6-2/TRBV6-3,-,TRBJ2-5,TGTGCCAGCAAGGACTGGGCAACACACGAGGCCCAGTACTTC,CASKDWATHEAQYF
-,TRBV6-5,-,TRBJ1-1,TGTGCCAGCAGGGGGGGGGCGCGGGTCACTGAAGCTTTCTTT,CASRGGARVTEAFF
many,TRBV27,TRBD2,TRBJ2-4,TGTGCCAGCAGTACCCGACTAGCGGGGGAAAACATTCAGTACTTC,CASSTRLAGENIQYF
-,TRBV20-1,TRBD1,TRBJ1-5,TGCAGTGCTGCACAGGGGGCGCAGGATCAGCCCCAGCATTTT,CSAAQGAQDQPQHF
many,TRBV6-6,-,TRBJ2-3,TGTGCCAGCAGTTACTCGAAGGCTAGTATCGATACGCAGTATTTT,CASSYSKASIDTQYF
many,TRBV3-1,TRBD2,TRBJ2-5,TGTGCCAGCAGCCAAGATTCCAGCGGGGGGGCAGAGACCCAGTACTTC,CASSQDSSGGAETQYF
-,TRBV20-1,TRBD1,TRBJ1-5,TGCAGTGCTACCGGGACAGGAGGGGTCGGCAATCAGCCCCAGCATTTT,CSATGTGGVGNQPQHF
few,TRBV9,-,TRBJ2-1,TGTGCCAGCAGCACACTAGGGGGTAACGGCAATGAGCAGTTCTTC,CASSTLGGNGNEQFF
many,TRBV7-8,-,TRBJ1-1,TGTGCCAGCAGCTTACAGCCCGGAAACACTGAAGCTTTCTTT,CASSLQPGNTEAFF
-,TRBV7-2,TRBD1,TRBJ1-4,TGTGCCAGCACCCCCAAAGGGACAGGGGGTGAAAAACGGTTTTTT,CASTPKGTGGEKRFF
many,TRBV7-8,-,TRBJ2-2,TGTGCCAGCAGCTTAGCATCCACGAACACCGGGGAGCTGTTTTTT,CASSLASTNTGELFF
-,TRBV5-5,-,TRBJ1-1,TGTGCCAGCAGCTTGAAGGGGGGGGACACTGAAGCTTTCTTT,CASSLKGGDTEAFF
many,TRBV7-2,TRBD1,TRBJ1-5,TGTGCCAGCAGCGACCGACAGGGTGGTCAGCCCCAGCATTTT,CASSDRQGGQPQHF
few,TRBV18,-,TRBJ1-1,TGTGCCAGCTCACCGCTCGAGACAGCGATCACTGAAGCTTTCTTT,CASSPLETAITEAFF
once,TRBV11-2,-,TRBJ2-1,TGTGCCAGCAGCTTAGAAGACGGAAAGCAGTTCTTC,CASSLEDGKQFF
many,TRBV12-3/TRBV12-4,-,TRBJ1-6,TGTGCCAGCAGTTTAGGCGGGGTGCGAAATTCACCCCTCCACTTT,CASSLGGVRNSPLHF
many,TRBV6-1,TRBD1,TRBJ1-2,TGTGCCAGCAGTACCCATAACCGGGACAGGGGCGGCTACACCTTC,CASSTHNRDRGGYTF
many,TRBV6-2/TRBV6-3,TRBD2,TRBJ2-1,TGTGCCAGCAGTAGACTAGCGGGCACCTACAATGAGCAGTTCTTC,CASSRLAGTYNEQFF
few,TRBV11-2,-,TRBJ2-1,TGTGCCAGCAGCATGAGGGGGGGCATCGATGAGCAGTTCTTC,CASSMRGGIDEQFF
-,TRBV5-6,TRBD2,TRBJ2-5,TGTGCCAGCAGCTCGGCAGCCCGGGGGGAGCAGTACTTC,CASSSAARGEQYF
-,TRBV28,TRBD1,TRBJ1-2,TGTGCCAGCAAACCTAGACAGGGGTACTATGGCTACACCTTC,CASKPRQGYYGYTF
-,TRBV6-6,-,TRBJ2-5,TGTGCCAGCAGTTCGCCCGTGATGGACGGATTATTCTTC,CASSSPVMDGLFF
many,TRBV15,TRBD2,TRBJ2-7,TGTGCCACCAGCCGGAGCGGGGTGGAGCAGTACTTC,CATSRSGVEQYF
-,TRBV20-1,TRBD1,TRBJ1-1,TGCAGTGCTCGAGAGACAGGGACTGAAGCTTTCTTT,CSARETGTEAFF
few,TRBV19,-,TRBJ2-3,TGTGCCAGTGGCCCTGAGGGTCCAGATACGCAGTATTTT,CASGPEGPDTQYF
many,TRBV15,-,TRBJ2-1,TGTGCCACCAGCAGAGATACTGGGGGGCTAGATGAGCAGTTCTTC,CATSRDTGGLDEQFF
-,TRBV5-1,TRBD1,TRBJ1-2,TGCGCCAGCAACAGGGGCTCCCGTAACTATGGCTACACCTTC,CASNRGSRNYGYTF
few,TRBV4-2,-,TRBJ1-1,TGTGCCAGCAGCCAAGACGGGGGGCGCGGCACTGAAGCTTTCTTT,CASSQDGGRGTEAFF
-,TRBV7-2,TRBD2,TRBJ2-3,TGTGCCAGCAGCTCAAGACTAGCGGGCACAGATACGCAGTATTTT,CASSSRLAGTDTQYF
many,TRBV4-1,TRBD1,TRBJ2-5,TGCGCCAGCAGCCAAGGGGGACAGGGGGGAGAGACCCAGTACTTC,CASSQGGQGGETQYF
-,TRBV29-1,-,TRBJ1-1,TGCAGCGTTAAAAACACTGAAGCTTTCTTT,CSVKNTEAFF
many,TRBV9,-,TRBJ2-3,TGTGCCAGCAGCGTAAAGTCAACGGGACCCACAGATACGCAGTATTTT,CASSVKSTGPTDTQYF
-,TRBV5-5,-,TRBJ2-2,TGTGCCAGCAGCTTGCCATTAACTGGAGGGGAGCTGTTTTTT,CASSLPLTGGELFF
-,TRBV6-6,TRBD1,TRBJ1-2,TGTGCCAGCAGACCACAGGGGAGTGGCTATGGCTACACCTTC,CASRPQGSGYGYTF
many,TRBV9,TRBD1,TRBJ1-6,TGTGCCAGCAGCGCCCGACAGGGCATGAAGCCGCCCCTCCACTTT,CASSARQGMKPPLHF
-,TRBV24-1,-,TRBJ1-2,TGTGCCACCAGTGATTTGGGGCAAAGTTATGGCTACACCTTC,CATSDLGQSYGYTF
-,TRBV7-2,TRBD2,TRBJ2-1,TGTGCCGGCAGCACGTCGGCGGGGGGTCTCTACAATGAGCGGTTCTTC,CAGSTSAGGLYNERFF
-,TRBV3-1,TRBD1,TRBJ1-5,TGTGCCAGCAGCCAAGGAGACAGGGGGTTTGTTCAGCCCCAGCATTTT,CASSQGDRGFVQPQHF
once,TRBV5-1,-,TRBJ2-7,TGCGCCAGCAGCTCACTAAAAGGCCCCAACCACGAGCAGTACTTC,CASSSLKGPNHEQYF